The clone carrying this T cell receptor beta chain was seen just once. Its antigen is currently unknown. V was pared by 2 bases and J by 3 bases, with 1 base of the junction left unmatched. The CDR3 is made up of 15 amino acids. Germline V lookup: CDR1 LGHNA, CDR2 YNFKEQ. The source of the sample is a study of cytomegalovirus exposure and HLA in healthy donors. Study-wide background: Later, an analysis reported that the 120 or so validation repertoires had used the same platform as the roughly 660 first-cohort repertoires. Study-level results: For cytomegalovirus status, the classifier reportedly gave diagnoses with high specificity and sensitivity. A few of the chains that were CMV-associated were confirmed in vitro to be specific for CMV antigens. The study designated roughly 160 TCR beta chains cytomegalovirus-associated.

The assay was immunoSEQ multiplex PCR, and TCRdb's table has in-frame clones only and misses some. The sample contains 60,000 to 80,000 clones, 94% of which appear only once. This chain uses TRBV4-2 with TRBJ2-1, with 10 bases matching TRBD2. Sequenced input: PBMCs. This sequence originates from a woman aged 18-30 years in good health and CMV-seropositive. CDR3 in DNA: TGTGCCAGCAGCCAACCTAGCGGGAGCTACAATGAGCAGTTCTTC. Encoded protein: CASSQPSGSYNEQFF.